This TCR beta chain was recovered during a study of tumor and adjacent non-tumor tissue in lung cancer. Study in general: The patients, 10 to 11 men and roughly 5 women, were roughly 31 to 85 with stage I to III disease.

This sample's RNA came from whole unsorted tissue. This non-tumor lung sample came from over 3 cm beyond the tumor edge. Germline CDR1 is SGHVS and CDR2 is FQNEAQ. This CDR3 spans 12 amino acids. Trimming left V 5 bases short and J 8 bases short, with 10 bases between. Study-level results: In normal lung, the top 100 clones were significantly more dominant than in tumor.

In its sample, this clonotype was seen many times. The target antigen is unknown. The library came from three nested PCR rounds adapted from ARM-PCR protocols. TCRdb processed the multiplex PCR reads anew with MiXCR; each CDR3 protein has one entry. The profile shows around 50,000 distinct CDR3 sequences, more than 55% of them singletons. The sequence was collected from a woman in her 70s with non-small cell lung cancer. This chain links TRBV7-8 with TRBJ2-1; D ambiguous. The sequencing sample was made of distant non-tumor lung tissue. The CDR3 sequence: CASSTHRYEQFF. DNA for the CDR3: TGTGCCAGCAGCACTCATAGGTATGAGCAGTTCTTC. The whole variable domain, filled in from reference TRBV7-8 and TRBJ2-1, reads GAGVSQSPRYKVAKRGQDVALRCDPISGHVSLFWYQQALGQGPEFLTYFQNEAQLDKSGLPSDRFFAERPEGSVSTLKIQRTQQEDSAVYLCASSTHRYEQFFGPGTRLTVL.